This T cell receptor (beta chain) was observed in a study of OX40 agonist ivuxolimab in advanced cancers. V was trimmed by 1 base and J by 3 bases, leaving 10 bases between them. There are 14 residues in the CDR3. Looked up from germline, CDR1 is SNHLY and CDR2 is FYNNEI. The method was immunoSEQ multiplex PCR; TCRdb's version includes in-frame clones alone and lacks a portion of them. The table shows 45,000 to 55,000 clones, with around 86% occurring only once. This chain joins TRBV2 and TRBJ2-7, with D perhaps TRBD2 (6 bases). The sequences come from CD4+ or CD8+ T cells sorted from blood, collected in a trial of the OX40 agonist ivuxolimab. The receptor was isolated from an adult with an advanced solid tumor such as melanoma, head and neck, liver or kidney cancer. The CDR3 nucleotides read TGTGCCAGCAGTGAAGGGGGGGTCTTCTACGAGCAGTACGTC. It specifies CASSEGGVFYEQYV.